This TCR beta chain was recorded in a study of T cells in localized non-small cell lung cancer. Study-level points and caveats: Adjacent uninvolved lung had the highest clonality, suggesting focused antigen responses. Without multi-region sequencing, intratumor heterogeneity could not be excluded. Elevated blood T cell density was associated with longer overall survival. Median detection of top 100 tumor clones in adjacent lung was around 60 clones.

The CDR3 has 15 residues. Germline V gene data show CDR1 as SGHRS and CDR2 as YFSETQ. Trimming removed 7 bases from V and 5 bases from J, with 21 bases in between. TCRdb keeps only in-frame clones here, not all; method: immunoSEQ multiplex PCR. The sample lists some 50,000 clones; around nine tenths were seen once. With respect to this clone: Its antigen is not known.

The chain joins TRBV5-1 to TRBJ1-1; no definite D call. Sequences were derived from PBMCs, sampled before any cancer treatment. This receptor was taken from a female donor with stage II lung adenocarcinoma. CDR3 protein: CASRSVGVGSTEAFF. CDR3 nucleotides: TGCGCCAGCCGAAGTGTGGGAGTGGGTTCGACTGAAGCTTTCTTT.